This T cell receptor beta chain is drawn from a study of CD8+CD57+ T cells in acquired aplastic anemia. The germline V gene encodes CDR1 MDHEN and CDR2 SYDVKM. V gave up 5 bases and J gave up 0 bases; unmatched junction bases: 4. The CDR3 spans 14 residues. This clonotype turned up a few times. The antigen remains undetermined. TCR beta VDJ and CDR3 profiling used genomic DNA as template. One entry per CDR3 protein results from TCRdb running MiXCR on the reads. The data hold roughly 150,000 distinct CDR3 sequences, with around 40% observed a single time. Overall study results and limits: Patients and controls were found to share twenty-nine CD8+ CDR3 sequences.

The clonotype comes from a human donor in good health. The specimen sequenced was sorted CD4+, CD8+, or CD8+CD57+ T cells (not recorded which) from PBMCs. The gene calls are TRBV28 and TRBJ2-7; 7 nucleotides match TRBD1. CDR3 coding DNA: TGTGCCAGCAGTCCAGGGGGTAGCTCCTACGAGCAGTACTTC. Translation gives CASSPGGSSYEQYF.